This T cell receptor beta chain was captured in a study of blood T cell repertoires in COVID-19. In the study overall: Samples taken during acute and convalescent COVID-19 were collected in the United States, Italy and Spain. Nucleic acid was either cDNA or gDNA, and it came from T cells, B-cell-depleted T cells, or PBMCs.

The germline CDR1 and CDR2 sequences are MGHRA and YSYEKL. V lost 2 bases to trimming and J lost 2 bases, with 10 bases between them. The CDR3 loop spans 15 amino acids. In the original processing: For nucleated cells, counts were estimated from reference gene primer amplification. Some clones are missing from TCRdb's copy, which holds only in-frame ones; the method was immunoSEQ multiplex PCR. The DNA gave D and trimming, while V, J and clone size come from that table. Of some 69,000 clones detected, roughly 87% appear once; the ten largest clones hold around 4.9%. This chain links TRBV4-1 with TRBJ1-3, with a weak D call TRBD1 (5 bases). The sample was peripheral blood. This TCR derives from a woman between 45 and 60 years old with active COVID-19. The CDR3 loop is CASSQPPGPGNTIYF. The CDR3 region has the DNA TGCGCCAGCAGCCAACCCCCAGGGCCTGGAAACACCATATATTTT.